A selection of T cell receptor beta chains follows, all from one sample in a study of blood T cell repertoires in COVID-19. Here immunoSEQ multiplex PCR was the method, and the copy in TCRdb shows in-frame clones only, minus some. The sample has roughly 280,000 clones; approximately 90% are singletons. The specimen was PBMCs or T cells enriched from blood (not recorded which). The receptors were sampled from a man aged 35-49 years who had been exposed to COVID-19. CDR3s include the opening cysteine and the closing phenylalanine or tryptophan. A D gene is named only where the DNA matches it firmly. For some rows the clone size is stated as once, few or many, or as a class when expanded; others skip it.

cdr3_aa: CSVPGQGTATTYEQYF
cdr3_nt: TGCAGCGTTCCTGGACAGGGAACTGCCACCACCTACGAGCAGTACTTC
v_call: TRBV29-1
clone_size: -
d_call: TRBD1
j_call: TRBJ2-7

cdr3_aa: CASSMGSYEQYF
cdr3_nt: TGTGCCAGTAGTATGGGCAGCTACGAGCAGTACTTC
v_call: TRBV19
clone_size: -
d_call: -
j_call: TRBJ2-7

cdr3_aa: CASSVQGARDTQYF
cdr3_nt: TGTGCCAGCAGCGTCCAGGGGGCTAGAGATACGCAGTATTTT
v_call: TRBV9
clone_size: -
d_call: TRBD1
j_call: TRBJ2-3

cdr3_aa: CASSLVAGYEETQYF
cdr3_nt: TGCGCCAGCAGCTTGGTCGCAGGGTACGAGGAGACCCAGTACTTC
v_call: TRBV5-1
clone_size: -
d_call: -
j_call: TRBJ2-5

cdr3_aa: CASRHQIDSEAFF
cdr3_nt: TGTGCCAGCCGACATCAAATTGATTCTGAAGCTTTCTTT
v_call: TRBV27
clone_size: -
d_call: -
j_call: TRBJ1-1

cdr3_aa: CASSLEYEQYF
cdr3_nt: TGTGCCAGCAGTTTGGAGTACGAGCAGTACTTC
v_call: TRBV28
clone_size: -
d_call: -
j_call: TRBJ2-7

cdr3_aa: CASSGHLYGYTF
cdr3_nt: TGTGCCAGCAGTGGACACCTCTATGGCTACACCTTC
v_call: TRBV28
clone_size: -
d_call: -
j_call: TRBJ1-2

cdr3_aa: CASSHRGEPRSTDTQYF
cdr3_nt: TGTGCCAGCAGCCACCGGGGGGAGCCAAGGAGCACAGATACGCAGTATTTT
v_call: TRBV28
clone_size: -
d_call: TRBD2
j_call: TRBJ2-3

cdr3_aa: CAWSSGSSNQPQHF
cdr3_nt: TGTGCCTGGAGTTCGGGGAGTTCCAATCAGCCCCAGCATTTT
v_call: TRBV30
clone_size: -
d_call: -
j_call: TRBJ1-5

cdr3_aa: CASFTRGTGHYGYTF
cdr3_nt: TGTGCCAGTTTTACCCGGGGGACAGGCCACTATGGCTACACCTTC
v_call: TRBV19
clone_size: -
d_call: TRBD1
j_call: TRBJ1-2

cdr3_aa: CASSLAGVTSNEQFF
cdr3_nt: TGCGCCAGCAGCTTAGCGGGAGTAACTTCCAATGAGCAGTTCTTC
v_call: TRBV5-1
clone_size: -
d_call: TRBD2
j_call: TRBJ2-1

cdr3_aa: CASSIRGNNEKLFF
cdr3_nt: TGTGCCAGTAGTATTCGGGGGAATAATGAAAAACTGTTTTTT
v_call: TRBV19
clone_size: -
d_call: -
j_call: TRBJ1-4

cdr3_aa: CASSLLAGEETQYF
cdr3_nt: TGTGCCAGCAGCTTACTAGCGGGAGAGGAGACCCAGTACTTC
v_call: TRBV7-3
clone_size: -
d_call: TRBD2
j_call: TRBJ2-5

cdr3_aa: CASTRRTETGNTIYF
cdr3_nt: TGTGCCAGCACCCGACGAACGGAGACTGGAAACACCATATATTTT
v_call: TRBV28
clone_size: -
d_call: -
j_call: TRBJ1-3

cdr3_aa: CASSYGRGFSGANVLTF
cdr3_nt: TGTGCCAGCAGTTATGGCAGGGGCTTCTCTGGGGCCAACGTCCTGACTTTC
v_call: TRBV6-2/TRBV6-3
clone_size: once
d_call: -
j_call: TRBJ2-6

cdr3_aa: CASSEYWANEKLFF
cdr3_nt: TGTGCCAGCAGTGAATATTGGGCCAATGAAAAACTGTTTTTT
v_call: TRBV6-1
clone_size: -
d_call: -
j_call: TRBJ1-4

cdr3_aa: CASSYSRSAYGYTF
cdr3_nt: TGTGCCAGCAGTTACTCGAGGAGTGCTTATGGCTACACCTTC
v_call: TRBV6-5
clone_size: few
d_call: -
j_call: TRBJ1-2

cdr3_aa: CASSLPGNHEQYF
cdr3_nt: TGTGCCAGCAGCTTGCCAGGTAACCACGAGCAGTACTTC
v_call: TRBV11-3
clone_size: -
d_call: -
j_call: TRBJ2-7

cdr3_aa: CASSLGTGFRGGNPEEQYF
cdr3_nt: TGTGCCAGCAGTCTCGGGACAGGGTTTAGAGGCGGGAACCCTGAGGAGCAGTACTTC
v_call: TRBV28
clone_size: -
d_call: TRBD1
j_call: TRBJ2-7

cdr3_aa: CASSAARGVETQYF
cdr3_nt: TGTGCCAGCAGCGCCGCCAGGGGCGTAGAGACCCAGTACTTC
v_call: TRBV7-2
clone_size: -
d_call: -
j_call: TRBJ2-5

cdr3_aa: CASSELITGWAGLTGNTIYF
cdr3_nt: TGTGCCAGCAGTGAATTGATTACAGGTTGGGCAGGGCTTACTGGAAACACCATATATTTT
v_call: TRBV6-1
clone_size: -
d_call: -
j_call: TRBJ1-3

cdr3_aa: CATSRNPGQYEQFF
cdr3_nt: TGTGCCACCAGCAGAAACCCGGGACAGTATGAGCAGTTCTTC
v_call: TRBV15
clone_size: -
d_call: TRBD1
j_call: TRBJ2-1

cdr3_aa: CALLAGGEQYF
cdr3_nt: TGTGCCTTACTAGCGGGAGGTGAGCAGTACTTC
v_call: TRBV30
clone_size: -
d_call: TRBD2
j_call: TRBJ2-7

cdr3_aa: CASSSTGNYEQYF
cdr3_nt: TGTGCCAGCAGTTCAACAGGGAACTACGAGCAGTACTTC
v_call: TRBV27
clone_size: -
d_call: -
j_call: TRBJ2-7

cdr3_aa: CASSLLPGYNQPQHF
cdr3_nt: TGTGCCAGCAGCCTACTGCCGGGATACAATCAGCCCCAGCATTTT
v_call: TRBV7-8
clone_size: -
d_call: -
j_call: TRBJ1-5

cdr3_aa: CASSEIGDSEAFF
cdr3_nt: TGTGCCAGCAGTGAAATAGGGGACTCTGAAGCTTTCTTT
v_call: TRBV6-1
clone_size: -
d_call: -
j_call: TRBJ1-1

cdr3_aa: CASSQGSTGERPQYF
cdr3_nt: TGTGCCAGCTCTCAGGGGAGCACTGGGGAGCGTCCGCAGTATTTT
v_call: TRBV18
clone_size: -
d_call: -
j_call: TRBJ2-3

cdr3_aa: CASSGGNQETQYF
cdr3_nt: TGCGCCAGCAGCGGAGGGAACCAAGAGACCCAGTACTTC
v_call: TRBV5-1
clone_size: -
d_call: -
j_call: TRBJ2-5